The clone carrying this TCR beta chain was seen a few times. The antigen remains unidentified. This sample was taken from a study of early T cells in non-severe SARS-CoV-2 infection. On the study more broadly: RNA in bulk from unsorted whole blood was sequenced, and chains were unpaired.

Attachment of unique molecular identifiers to individual cDNA molecules was performed. A single record per CDR3 protein comes from TCRdb applying MiXCR to the 5' RACE reads. The data contain around 80,000 distinct CDR3 sequences, 12% to 15% of them singletons. This CDR3 is 20 amino acids long. J lost 0 bases, V lost 0 bases, and 17 bases had no gene match. CDR1 is SGHDT, CDR2 YYEEEE, per germline. Findings of the study overall: The VDJdb matching leaned toward anti-spike CD8 responses and overlooked private and CD4 specificities.

V gene TRBV5-6 combines with J gene TRBJ1-2; the match to TRBD1 covers 7 bases. The TCR originated in an adult who was a healthcare worker with PCR-confirmed SARS-CoV-2 infection or an uninfected control (not recorded which). Input material: whole blood. This CDR3 is CASSLALDFRPDRPNYGYTF. The CDR3 DNA follows: TGTGCCAGCAGCTTGGCGCTCGATTTTCGGCCGGACAGGCCTAACTATGGCTACACCTTC.